Each of the 19 T cell receptor beta chains below was sequenced from the same sample in a study of sequential checkpoint blockade in melanoma (dated by TCRdb to between 2019 and 2020). The protocol used for the library was the immunoSEQ multiplex PCR assay. Entries here come from immuneACCESS through TCRdb and include only in-frame sequences with V and J called. Some clones fail to appear in such tables; in the studies checked, an unresolved V gene covers under half of the shortfall, and the cause of the remainder is unknown. A total of thousands of clones appear in this sample, approximately 30% of them only once. Over 5% of the sample lies in the top ten. The treatment or condition label, as the study defines it: randomized to nivolumab then ipilimumab (arm A) or the reverse (arm B). Here the sequenced sample was tumor tissue (inferred from file names), taken from a patient given nivolumab and ipilimumab in sequence. The receptor source for this set is a human donor with melanoma.

This clone was recorded a few times. Here the CDR3 reads CASSLGVSDIINYGYTF. CDR3 nucleotides: TGTGCCAGCAGCTTGGGAGTATCGGACATAATTAACTATGGCTACACCTTC. The J gene is TRBJ1-2, the V gene TRBV11-3; tentatively, D is TRBD1 (5 bases). The V gene's germline CDR1 is SGHNT and CDR2 YENEEA. The CDR3 is 17 residues long. The ends were cut back, 3 bases at V and 1 base at J, with 18 bases in the middle.

CDR3 DNA sequence: TGTGCCAGCTCACCACCCGAGGAATACGAGCAGTACTTC. It encodes CASSPPEEYEQYF. The gene calls are TRBV18 and TRBJ2-7; D is unclear. V shed 0 bases and J shed 4 bases, with 7 bases lying between them. Germline V gives CDR1 KGHSH, CDR2 LQKENI. The CDR3 loop spans 13 amino acids.

This clone was counted only a few times. The V and J genes are TRBV30 and TRBJ1-6; D not resolved. Germline V lookup: CDR1 GTSNPN, CDR2 SVGIG (reference sequence). V dropped 2 bases and J dropped 5 bases, with 10 bases sitting between them. This CDR3 comprises 14 residues. The CDR3: CAWSSGQDNSPLHF. The DNA of the CDR3 is TGTGCCTGGAGTTCTGGGCAGGATAATTCACCCCTCCACTTT.

V and J are TRBV6-8 and TRBJ2-2; 8 bases map to TRBD1. V dropped 7 bases and J dropped 6; count of bases not matched to a gene: 7. Per germline, CDR1 MNHGY and CDR2 SAAAGT. This CDR3 is 14 amino acids long. The CDR3 sequence: CASNQGQAAGELFF. The CDR3 bases are TGTGCCAGCAACCAGGGACAGGCGGCCGGGGAGCTGTTTTTT.

V gene TRBV18 combines with J gene TRBJ2-5, with 9 bases aligning to TRBD1. This CDR3 has 15 amino acids. V shed 4 bases, J shed 5 bases, and the junction held 8 bases outside the gene matches. Germline-derived CDR1 and CDR2 are KGHSH and LQKENI. The CDR3 region is CASSRGQGKMETQYF. DNA for the CDR3: TGTGCCAGCTCACGGGGACAGGGCAAGATGGAGACCCAGTACTTC.

The chain links TRBV23-1 to TRBJ1-1; TRBD1 matches at 8 bases. TRBV23-1 is an ORF for which the function is uncertain. The length of the CDR3 is 13 residues. The V gene end was trimmed by 6 bases and the J gene end by 10 bases; junction bases not matched to a gene: 10. In nucleotides, the CDR3 is TGCGCCAGCAGCCCAGGACAGGGTCTGCTAGCTTTCTTT. Protein product: CASSPGQGLLAFF.

J is TRBJ1-1 and V is TRBV10-2; D not certain. V gave up 6 bases and J gave up 4 bases, with 18 bases separating them. This CDR3 has 15 amino acids. Germline CDR1 reads WSHSY; CDR2 reads SAAADI. CDR3 protein: CASSDPAGEGTEAFF. In nucleotides, the CDR3 is TGCGCCAGCAGCGACCCGGCCGGGGAGGGCACTGAAGCTTTCTTT.

The gene calls are TRBV6-8 and TRBJ2-3, with 12 bases matching TRBD2. V lost 6 bases to trimming and J lost 5 bases; unmatched junction nucleotides: 9. The CDR3 has 16 residues. Germline V CDR1 and CDR2: MNHGY, SAAAGT. The CDR3 DNA follows: TGTGCCAGCAGGCGAACTAGCGGGGGGCGCCAAGATACGCAGTATTTT. Translated, it gives CASRRTSGGRQDTQYF.

This chain links TRBV11-3 with TRBJ2-1, with TRBD2 matching 10 bases. CDR3 size: 16 residues. CDR1 is SGHNT, CDR2 YENEEA, per germline. Germline trimming cut 4 bases from V and 3 bases from J; bases unmatched to any gene: 6. The CDR3 nucleotides are TGTGCCAGCAGCTCCTTAGCGGGAGGAAACTACAATGAGCAGTTCTTC. This translates into CASSSLAGGNYNEQFF.

V usage is TRBV7-7 and J usage is TRBJ2-7; 8 positions agree with TRBD2. CDR1 SSHAT and CDR2 FNYEAQ come from the germline V gene (reference sequence). V was pared by 5 bases and J by 2 bases, with 20 bases of the junction left unmatched. The CDR3 has 19 amino acids. The CDR3 sequence: CASSDPVGGRSGLAYEQYF. The CDR3, as DNA: TGTGCCAGCAGCGACCCAGTGGGCGGGAGGTCGGGTCTCGCCTACGAGCAGTACTTC.

V is TRBV11-3 and J is TRBJ2-3; D may be TRBD1 or TRBD2 (6 bases each). V was trimmed by 5 bases and J by 2 bases, leaving 14 bases between them. Germline V CDR1 and CDR2: SGHNT, YENEEA. This CDR3 has 15 residues. CDR3 DNA: TGTGCCAGCAGCGCCCGGTGGGGGGCCACAGATACGCAGTATTTT. Encoded protein: CASSARWGATDTQYF.

This clone has a handful of counts. The genes are TRBV6-8 and TRBJ2-7, with D possibly being TRBD1 (7 bases). The CDR3 contains 14 residues. V was cut by 8 bases and J by 2 bases, with 16 bases left in between. Germline CDR1 and CDR2: MNHGY and SAAAGT. This CDR3 is CASATPGGTYEQYF. CDR3 coding DNA: TGTGCCAGCGCAACCCCAGGGGGGACCTACGAGCAGTACTTC.

CDR3 residues: CSVENSGSWNEQFF. CDR3 DNA sequence: TGCAGCGTTGAGAATAGCGGGAGTTGGAATGAGCAGTTCTTC. J is TRBJ2-1 and V is TRBV29-1; 9 bases align to TRBD2. Losses at the gene ends were 3 bases for V and 7 bases for J; bases not matched to a gene: 7. CDR3 size: 14 residues. The germline gives CDR1 SQVTM, CDR2 ANQGSEA.

The chain joins TRBV5-1 to TRBJ2-4; D perhaps matches TRBD1 (6 bases). The CDR3 covers 16 residues. In germline, CDR1 is SGHRS, CDR2 YFSETQ. Deletions cut 0 bases from V and 0 bases from J, with 10 bases between. The CDR3 DNA reads TGCGCCAGCAGCTTGGGTCAGGGGTTAGCCAAAAACATTCAGTACTTC. It is translated as CASSLGQGLAKNIQYF.

This clone was counted many times. The V call is TRBV9, the J call TRBJ2-3; D is unresolved. This CDR3 comprises 15 residues. V shed 6 bases and J shed 5 bases, with 19 bases lying between them. From germline, CDR1 is SGDLS and CDR2 YYNGEE. The CDR3 spells CASIGARTDGDTQYF. For the CDR3, the DNA is TGTGCCAGCATCGGCGCCCGTACCGACGGAGATACGCAGTATTTT.

The chain combines TRBV15 with TRBJ2-7; D possibly corresponds to TRBD2 (5 bases). The germline gives CDR1 LNHNV, CDR2 YYDKDF (reference sequence). The length of the CDR3 is 17 residues. Trimming cost V 1 base and J 2 bases, with 18 bases left between them. CDR3 sequence: CATSRGSLREGTYEQYF. In DNA, the CDR3 is TGTGCCACCAGCAGAGGCTCGTTACGGGAAGGGACCTACGAGCAGTACTTC.

This clone was seen a few times. The V and J genes are TRBV9 and TRBJ2-3, with D perhaps assigned TRBD1 or TRBD2 (5 bases each). V was cut by 5 bases and J by 9 bases, with 13 bases left in between. Germline assignment: CDR1 SGDLS and CDR2 YYNGEE. The CDR3 runs to 12 residues. CDR3 DNA sequence: TGTGCCAGCAGTGAACTGGGGGACACGCAGTATTTT. Its protein is CASSELGDTQYF.

This clone counts as medium-sized (0.01 to 0.1%). The chain carries TRBV6-8 and TRBJ2-2, with D maybe TRBD1 (6 bases). The CDR3 length is 15 residues. CDR1 MNHGY and CDR2 SAAAGT come from the germline V gene. V was shortened by 5 bases and J by 3 bases, with 13 bases between the two germline ends. The CDR3 DNA is TGTGCCAGCAGTCCATTTAACAGGGACACCGGGGAGCTGTTTTTT. This codes for CASSPFNRDTGELFF.

The chain recombines TRBV19 with TRBJ1-5; TRBD1 might be the D (6 bases). CDR3 length: 13 amino acids. V was clipped by 7 bases and J by 6 bases, with 13 bases between them. Germline CDR1 reads LNHDA; CDR2 reads SQIVND (reference sequence). The CDR3 sequence: CASKGGLGQPQHF. The CDR3 DNA sequence: TGTGCCAGTAAGGGGGGGCTCGGTCAGCCCCAGCATTTT. The full variable domain, with the rest looked up from reference TRBV19 and TRBJ1-5, is DGGITQSPKYLFRKEGQNVTLSCEQNLNHDAMYWYRQDPGQGLRLIYYSQIVNDFQKGDIAEGYSVSREKKESFPLTVTSAQKNPTAFYLCASKGGLGQPQHFGDGTRLSIL.